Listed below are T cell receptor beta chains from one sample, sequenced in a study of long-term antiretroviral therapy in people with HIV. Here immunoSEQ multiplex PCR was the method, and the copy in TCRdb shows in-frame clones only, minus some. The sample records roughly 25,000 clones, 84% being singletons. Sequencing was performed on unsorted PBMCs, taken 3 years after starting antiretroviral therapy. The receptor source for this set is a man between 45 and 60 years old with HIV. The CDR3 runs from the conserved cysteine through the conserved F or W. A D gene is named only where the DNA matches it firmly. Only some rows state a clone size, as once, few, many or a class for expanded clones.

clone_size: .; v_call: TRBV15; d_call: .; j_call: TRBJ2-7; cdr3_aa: CATSGPHGGVNEQYF; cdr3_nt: TGTGCCACCAGCGGTCCCCACGGGGGTGTGAACGAGCAGTACTTC
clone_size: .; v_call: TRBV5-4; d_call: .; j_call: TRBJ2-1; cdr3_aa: CASSLALVDGRDEQFF; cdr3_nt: TGTGCCAGCAGCTTGGCCCTAGTAGACGGGCGCGATGAGCAGTTCTTC
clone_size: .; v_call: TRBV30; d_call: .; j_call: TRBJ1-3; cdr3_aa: CAWSVNSGNTIYF; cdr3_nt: TGTGCCTGGAGTGTAAACTCTGGAAACACCATATATTTT
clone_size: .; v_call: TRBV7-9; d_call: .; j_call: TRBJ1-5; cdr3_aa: CASSLDGNQPQHF; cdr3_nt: TGTGCCAGCAGCTTGGATGGCAATCAGCCCCAGCATTTT
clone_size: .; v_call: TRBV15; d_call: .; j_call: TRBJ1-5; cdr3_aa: CATSRERVSNQPQHF; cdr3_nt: TGTGCCACCAGCAGAGAAAGGGTCAGCAATCAGCCCCAGCATTTT
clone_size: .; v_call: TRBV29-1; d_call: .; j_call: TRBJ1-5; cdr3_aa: CSVADKYNQPQHF; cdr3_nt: TGCAGCGTGGCGGACAAGTACAATCAGCCCCAGCATTTT
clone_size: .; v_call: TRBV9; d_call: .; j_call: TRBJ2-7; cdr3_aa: CASSVGVSYEQYF; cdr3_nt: TGTGCCAGCAGCGTAGGCGTCAGCTACGAGCAGTACTTC
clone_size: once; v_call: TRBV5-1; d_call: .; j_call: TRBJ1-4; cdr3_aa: CASSLQSSTNEKLFF; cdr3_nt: TGCGCCAGCAGCTTGCAATCGTCAACTAATGAAAAACTGTTTTTT
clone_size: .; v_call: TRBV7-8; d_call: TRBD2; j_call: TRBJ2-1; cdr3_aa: CASSLASGSNEQFF; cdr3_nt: TGTGCCAGCAGCTTAGCGAGCGGGAGTAATGAGCAGTTCTTC
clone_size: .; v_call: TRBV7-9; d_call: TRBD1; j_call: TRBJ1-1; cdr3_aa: CASSPRQGNPEAFF; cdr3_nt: TGTGCCAGCAGCCCGAGACAGGGAAACCCTGAAGCTTTCTTT
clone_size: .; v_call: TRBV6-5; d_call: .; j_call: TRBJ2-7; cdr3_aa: CASSYGASSYEQYF; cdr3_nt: TGTGCCAGCAGTTACGGGGCTAGCTCCTACGAGCAGTACTTC
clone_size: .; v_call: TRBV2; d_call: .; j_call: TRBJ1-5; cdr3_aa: CASSSTAGISNQPQHF; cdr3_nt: TGTGCCAGCAGTAGTACCGCAGGCATTTCCAATCAGCCCCAGCATTTT
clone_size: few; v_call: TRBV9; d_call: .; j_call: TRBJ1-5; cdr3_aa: CASSVAANQPQHF; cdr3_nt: TGTGCCAGCAGCGTGGCGGCAAATCAGCCCCAGCATTTT
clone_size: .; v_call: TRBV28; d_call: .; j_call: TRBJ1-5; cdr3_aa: CASAGGLVQPQHF; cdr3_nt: TGTGCCAGCGCCGGGGGGCTAGTTCAGCCCCAGCATTTT
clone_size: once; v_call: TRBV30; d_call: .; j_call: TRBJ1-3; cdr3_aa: CAWSEGTSGNTIYF; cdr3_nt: TGTGCCTGGAGTGAGGGGACCTCTGGAAACACCATATATTTT
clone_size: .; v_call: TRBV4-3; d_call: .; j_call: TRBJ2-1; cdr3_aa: CASSQEGQSSYNEQFF; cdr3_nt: TGCGCCAGCAGCCAAGAGGGGCAGAGCTCCTACAATGAGCAGTTCTTC
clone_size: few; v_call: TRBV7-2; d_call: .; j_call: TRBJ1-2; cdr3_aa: CASSLATAYGYTF; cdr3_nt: TGTGCCAGCAGCTTAGCGACAGCCTATGGCTACACCTTC
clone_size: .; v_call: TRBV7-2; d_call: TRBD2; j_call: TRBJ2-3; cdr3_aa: CASSIAGGPDTQYF; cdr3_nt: TGTGCCAGCAGTATAGCGGGGGGGCCAGATACGCAGTATTTT
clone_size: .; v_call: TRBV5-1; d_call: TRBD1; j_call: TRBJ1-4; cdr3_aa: CASISPRDTGQINEKLFF; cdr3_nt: TGCGCCAGCATCTCTCCGCGGGACACGGGACAGATTAATGAAAAACTGTTTTTT
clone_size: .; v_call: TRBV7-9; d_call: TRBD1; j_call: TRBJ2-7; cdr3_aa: CASSQGDRGYEQYF; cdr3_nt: TGTGCCAGCAGCCAGGGGGACAGGGGCTACGAGCAGTACTTC
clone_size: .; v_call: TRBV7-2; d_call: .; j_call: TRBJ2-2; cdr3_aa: CASSPRQVTGELFF; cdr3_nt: TGTGCCAGCAGCCCCCGACAGGTTACCGGGGAGCTGTTTTTT
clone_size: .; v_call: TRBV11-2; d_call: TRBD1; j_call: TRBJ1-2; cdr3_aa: CASSLARDRGYGFDGYTF; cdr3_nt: TGTGCCAGCAGCTTAGCCCGGGACAGGGGCTATGGGTTCGATGGCTACACCTTC
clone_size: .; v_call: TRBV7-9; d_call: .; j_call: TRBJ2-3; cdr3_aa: CASSRSLDTQYF; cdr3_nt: TGTGCCAGCAGCCGGTCGTTGGATACGCAGTATTTT
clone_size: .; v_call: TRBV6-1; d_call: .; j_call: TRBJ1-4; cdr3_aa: CASSDLGGIQEKLFF; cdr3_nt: TGTGCCAGCAGTGACCTGGGAGGGATTCAGGAAAAACTGTTTTTT
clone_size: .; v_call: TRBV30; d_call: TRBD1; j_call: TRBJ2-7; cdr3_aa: CAWSVLGGIVGGNHYEQYF; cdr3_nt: TGTGCCTGGAGTGTACTCGGTGGGATAGTAGGGGGCAACCACTACGAGCAGTACTTC